Following are 15 T cell receptor beta chains from one sample sequenced in a study of OX40 agonist ivuxolimab in advanced cancers. Profiling relied on immunoSEQ multiplex PCR, and the TCRdb table lists in-frame clones only, not all of them. The top ten hold 5.5% to 8% of the sample, which has approximately 70,000 clones, approximately 85% seen once. The material sequenced was CD4+ or CD8+ T cells sorted from blood, taken in a trial of the OX40 agonist ivuxolimab. The source of these receptors is an adult with an advanced solid tumor such as melanoma, head and neck, liver or kidney cancer.

The chain links TRBV5-4 to TRBJ2-7; D is perhaps TRBD1 or TRBD2 (6 bases each). Trimming removed 2 bases from V and 3 bases from J, with 15 bases in between. The germline V gene encodes CDR1 SGHNT and CDR2 YYREEE (reference sequence). This CDR3 comprises 15 residues. The CDR3 sequence: CASSFPGGGSYEQYF. CDR3 coding DNA: TGTGCCAGCAGCTTCCCTGGAGGGGGTAGCTACGAGCAGTACTTC.

The chain employs TRBV9 and TRBJ2-7; D not resolved. Trimming left V 0 bases short and J 3 bases short, with 7 bases between. The CDR3 is 13 residues long. The germline V gene encodes CDR1 SGDLS and CDR2 YYNGEE. The CDR3 nucleotides read TGTGCCAGCAGCGTAGCTGTAGGCTACGAGCAGTACTTC. As protein: CASSVAVGYEQYF.

This rearrangement joins TRBV23-1 to TRBJ2-3, with D perhaps matching TRBD1 or TRBD2 (6 bases each). TRBV23-1 is marked as an open reading frame, function uncertain. V shed 11 bases and J shed 1 base, with 19 bases lying between them. This CDR3 is 15 amino acids long. CDR3 DNA sequence: TGCGCCGGACTACAGGGCCAGAAGGGCACAGATACGCAGTATTTT. Translated: CAGLQGQKGTDTQYF.

The genes are TRBV30 and TRBJ1-6; tentatively, D is TRBD1 (5 bases). The germline CDR1 and CDR2 sequences are GTSNPN and SVGIG (reference sequence). V shed 0 bases and J shed 7 bases, with 10 bases lying between them. This CDR3 has 14 residues. The CDR3 is CAWSVGGANSPLHF. In nucleotides, the CDR3 is TGTGCCTGGAGTGTTGGTGGGGCGAATTCACCCCTCCACTTT.

The chain carries TRBV7-2 and TRBJ2-3, with D possibly being TRBD2 (5 bases). CDR3 size: 15 residues. Trimming took off 5 bases at V and 4 bases at J, with 16 bases between the two ends. Germline lookup yields CDR1 SGHTA and CDR2 FQGNSA. CDR3 sequence: CASSEEPTRADTQYF. DNA of the CDR3: TGTGCCAGCAGCGAAGAACCCACTAGGGCAGATACGCAGTATTTT.

The chain carries TRBV30 and TRBJ2-6; no definite D call. The germline CDR1 and CDR2 sequences are GTSNPN and SVGIG (reference sequence). Trimming left V 7 bases short and J 2 bases short, with 6 bases between. This CDR3 comprises 12 residues. The CDR3 DNA follows: TGTGCCTTGTCCCCTGGGGCCAACGTCCTGACTTTC. This sequence encodes CALSPGANVLTF.

The chain has TRBV27 and TRBJ2-1; 7 bases align to TRBD1. The CDR3 loop spans 13 amino acids. Losses at the gene ends were 6 bases for V and 13 bases for J; bases not matched to a gene: 12. Germline V CDR1 and CDR2: MNHEY, SMNVEV (reference sequence). This chain's CDR3 is CASRNTGEIHQFF. The CDR3 DNA sequence: TGTGCCAGCAGAAATACAGGGGAGATACACCAGTTCTTC.

The chain uses TRBV2 and TRBJ1-1; no definite D call. Trimming left V 8 bases short and J 1 base short, with 8 bases between. Germline V gene sequence: CDR1 SNHLY, CDR2 FYNNEI. This CDR3 contains 12 residues. The CDR3 loop is CASALQNTEAFF. In DNA, the CDR3 is TGTGCCAGCGCCCTACAGAACACTGAAGCTTTCTTT. Supplemented by reference TRBV2 and TRBJ1-1, the full variable domain reads EPEVTQTPSHQVTQMGQEVILRCVPISNHLYFYWYRQILGQKVEFLVSFYNNEISEKSEIFDDQFSVERPDGSNFTLKIRSTKLEDSAMYFCASALQNTEAFFGQGTRLTVV.

This clone showed up just once. V and J are TRBV9 and TRBJ2-1; 10 bases match TRBD2. The junction had 6 bases not matched to a gene; V was cut back by 4 bases and J by 5 bases. Germline CDR1 is SGDLS and CDR2 is YYNGEE. The CDR3 has 15 residues. The CDR3 DNA sequence: TGTGCCAGCAGCTTCAGCGGGGGGGCCGACAATGAGCAGTTCTTC. This sequence encodes CASSFSGGADNEQFF. The full variable domain, rest sourced from reference TRBV9 and TRBJ2-1, is DSGVTQTPKHLITATGQRVTLRCSPRSGDLSVYWYQQSLDQGLQFLIQYYNGEERAKGNILERFSAQQFPDLHSELNLSSLELGDSALYFCASSFSGGADNEQFFGPGTRLTVL.

The V gene is TRBV6-6, the J gene TRBJ1-5; D gene uncertain. Trimming removed 0 bases from V and 3 bases from J, with 3 bases in between. This CDR3 comprises 13 residues. Germline V gives CDR1 MNHNY, CDR2 SVGAGI (reference sequence). This CDR3 reads CASSYSTNQPQHF. The CDR3 nucleotides are TGTGCCAGCAGTTACTCGACCAATCAGCCCCAGCATTTT.

This clone was counted a few times. The chain is built from TRBV5-4 and TRBJ2-7, with TRBD2 matching over 7 bases. J lost 3 bases, V lost 0 bases, and 9 bases had no gene match. The CDR3 totals 16 residues. The germline gives CDR1 SGHNT, CDR2 YYREEE (reference sequence). The CDR3, as DNA: TGTGCCAGCAGCTTGGGGTCCCCTGCGGGAGACTACGAGCAGTACTTC. Translation gives CASSLGSPAGDYEQYF.

V is TRBV7-2 and J is TRBJ2-3; D may be TRBD1 (5 bases). CDR1 and CDR2 (germline): SGHTA, FQGNSA. V lost 1 base, J lost 2 bases, and 10 bases lay in between. The CDR3 has 15 residues. The CDR3 DNA sequence: TGTGCCAGCAGCTTAGGGGTAGGGGCCACAGATACGCAGTATTTT. This gives the protein CASSLGVGATDTQYF.

The V gene is TRBV7-9, the J gene TRBJ2-1, with unresolved D. In germline, CDR1 is SEHNR, CDR2 FQNEAQ (reference sequence). The V gene lost 2 bases and the J gene lost 7 bases, with 12 bases spanning the gap. The length of the CDR3 is 14 residues. CDR3 protein: CASSLPRSLNEQFF. For the CDR3, the DNA is TGTGCCAGCAGCTTACCCAGATCATTGAATGAGCAGTTCTTC.

This chain links TRBV6-1 with TRBJ1-3; D not resolved. Trimming shortened V by 8 bases and J by 2 bases, and 13 bases separated the two germline ends. CDR3 length: 14 residues. Germline loops: CDR1 MNHNS, CDR2 SASEGT. The CDR3 region has the DNA TGTGCCAGCCCATCTTGGGGAACTGGAAACACCATATATTTT. Its protein is CASPSWGTGNTIYF.

The chain has TRBV5-4 and TRBJ2-1; no clear D gene. V was pared by 1 base and J by 10 bases, with 9 bases between. The CDR3 sequence is 12 residues long. Germline-derived CDR1 and CDR2 are SGHNT and YYREEE (reference sequence). The chain's CDR3 is CASSLYRQEQFF. DNA for the CDR3: TGTGCCAGCAGCTTGTATCGGCAGGAGCAGTTCTTC.